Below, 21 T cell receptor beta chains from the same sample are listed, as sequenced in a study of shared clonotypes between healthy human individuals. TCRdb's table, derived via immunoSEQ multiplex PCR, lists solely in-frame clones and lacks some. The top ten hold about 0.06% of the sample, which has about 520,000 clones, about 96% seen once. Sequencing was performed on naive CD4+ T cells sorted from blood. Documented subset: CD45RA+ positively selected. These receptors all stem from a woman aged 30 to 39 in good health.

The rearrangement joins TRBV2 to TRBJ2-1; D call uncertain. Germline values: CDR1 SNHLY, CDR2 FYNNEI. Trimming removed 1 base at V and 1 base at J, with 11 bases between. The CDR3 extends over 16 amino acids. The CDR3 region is CASSEVGRRSYNEQFF. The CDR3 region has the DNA TGTGCCAGCAGTGAAGTTGGCAGGCGGTCCTACAATGAGCAGTTCTTC.

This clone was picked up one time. CDR3 protein: CASSQTSSSYEQYF. The DNA of the CDR3 is TGTGCCAGCAGCCAGACCAGTAGCTCCTACGAGCAGTACTTC. The J gene is TRBJ2-7, the V gene TRBV14; no reliable D call. In germline, CDR1 is SGHDN, CDR2 FVKESK. V lost 3 bases to trimming and J lost 0 bases, with 9 bases between them. The CDR3 is 14 residues long.

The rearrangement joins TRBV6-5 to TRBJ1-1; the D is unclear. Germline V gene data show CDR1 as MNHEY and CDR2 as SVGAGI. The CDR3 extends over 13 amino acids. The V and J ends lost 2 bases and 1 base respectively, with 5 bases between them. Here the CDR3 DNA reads TGTGCCAGCAGTTACACAAAGAACACTGAAGCTTTCTTT. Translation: CASSYTKNTEAFF.

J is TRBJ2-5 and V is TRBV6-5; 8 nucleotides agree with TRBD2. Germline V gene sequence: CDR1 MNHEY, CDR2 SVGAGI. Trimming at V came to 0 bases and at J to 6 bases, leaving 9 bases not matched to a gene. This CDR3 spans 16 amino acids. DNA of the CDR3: TGTGCCAGCAGTTACTCTTACAGCGGGAGTATGAAGACCCAGTACTTC. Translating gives CASSYSYSGSMKTQYF.

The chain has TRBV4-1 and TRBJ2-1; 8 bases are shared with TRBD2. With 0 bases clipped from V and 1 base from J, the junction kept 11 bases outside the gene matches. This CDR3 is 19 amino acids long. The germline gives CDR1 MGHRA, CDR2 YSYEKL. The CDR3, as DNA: TGCGCCAGCAGCCAAGATCGCCAACGGATAGCGGGATCCTACAATGAGCAGTTCTTC. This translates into CASSQDRQRIAGSYNEQFF.

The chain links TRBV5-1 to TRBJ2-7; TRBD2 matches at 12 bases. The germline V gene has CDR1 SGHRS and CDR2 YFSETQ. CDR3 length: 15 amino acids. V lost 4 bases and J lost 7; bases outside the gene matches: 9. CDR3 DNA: TGCGCCAGCAGCCGTCTAGCGGGAGGGCCAGGAGAGCAGTACTTC. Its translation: CASSRLAGGPGEQYF.

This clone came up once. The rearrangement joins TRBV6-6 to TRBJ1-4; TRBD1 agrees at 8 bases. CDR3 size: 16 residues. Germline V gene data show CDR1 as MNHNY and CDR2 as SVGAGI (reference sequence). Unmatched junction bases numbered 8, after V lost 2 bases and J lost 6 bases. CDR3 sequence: CASSYRTGLGDEKLFF. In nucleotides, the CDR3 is TGTGCCAGCAGTTACCGGACAGGGTTAGGAGATGAAAAACTGTTTTTT.

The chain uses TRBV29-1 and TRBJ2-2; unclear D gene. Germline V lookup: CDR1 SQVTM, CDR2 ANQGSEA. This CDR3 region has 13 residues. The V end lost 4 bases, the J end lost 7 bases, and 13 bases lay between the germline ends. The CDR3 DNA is TGCAGCGTTGGCAGGCTTCTGGACGGGGAGCTGTTTTTT. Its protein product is CSVGRLLDGELFF.

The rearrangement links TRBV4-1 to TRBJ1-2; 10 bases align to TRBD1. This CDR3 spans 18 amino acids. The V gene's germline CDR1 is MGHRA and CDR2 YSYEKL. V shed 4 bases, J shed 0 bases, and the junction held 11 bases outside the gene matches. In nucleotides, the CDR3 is TGCGCCAGCAGCCGGCGGACAGGGGGGATAAGAACTAACTATGGCTACACCTTC. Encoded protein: CASSRRTGGIRTNYGYTF.

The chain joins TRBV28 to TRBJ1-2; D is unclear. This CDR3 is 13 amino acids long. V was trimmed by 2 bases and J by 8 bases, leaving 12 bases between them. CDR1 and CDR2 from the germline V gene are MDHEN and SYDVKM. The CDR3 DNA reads TGTGCCAGCAGTTTAGGGGTCCTGCAGGGCTACACCTTC. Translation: CASSLGVLQGYTF.

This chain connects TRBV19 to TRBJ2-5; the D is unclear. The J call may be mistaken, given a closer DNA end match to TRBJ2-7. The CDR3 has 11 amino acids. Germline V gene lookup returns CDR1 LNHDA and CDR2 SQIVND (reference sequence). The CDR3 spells CASSGPAEQYF. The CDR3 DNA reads TGTGCCAGTAGCGGCCCGGCCGAGCAGTACTTC.

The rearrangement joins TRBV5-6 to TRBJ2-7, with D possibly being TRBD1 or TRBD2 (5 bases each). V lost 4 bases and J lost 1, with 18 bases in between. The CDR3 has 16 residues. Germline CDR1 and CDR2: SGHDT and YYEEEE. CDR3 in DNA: TGTGCCAGCAGCGTAATGGGGTTTTGGGGGTCCTACGAGCAGTACTTC. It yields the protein CASSVMGFWGSYEQYF.

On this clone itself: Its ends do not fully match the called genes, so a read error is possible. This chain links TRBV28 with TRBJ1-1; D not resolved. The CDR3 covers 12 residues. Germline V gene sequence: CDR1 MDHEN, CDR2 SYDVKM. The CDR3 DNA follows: TGTGCCAGCGGTTTGGGGAACACTGAAGCTTTCTTT. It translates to CASGLGNTEAFF. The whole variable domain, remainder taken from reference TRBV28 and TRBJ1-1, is DVKVTQSSRYLVKRTGEKVFLECVQDMDHENMFWYRQDPGLGLRLIYFSYDVKMKEKGDIPEGYSVSREKKERFSLILESASTNQTSMYLCASGLGNTEAFFGQGTRLTVV.

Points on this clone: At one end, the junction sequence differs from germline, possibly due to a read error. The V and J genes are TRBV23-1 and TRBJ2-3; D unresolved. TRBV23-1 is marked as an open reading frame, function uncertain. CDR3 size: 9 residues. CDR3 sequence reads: CASPEAERF. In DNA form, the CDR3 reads TGCGCCAGCCCCGAGGCGGAGCGATTT.

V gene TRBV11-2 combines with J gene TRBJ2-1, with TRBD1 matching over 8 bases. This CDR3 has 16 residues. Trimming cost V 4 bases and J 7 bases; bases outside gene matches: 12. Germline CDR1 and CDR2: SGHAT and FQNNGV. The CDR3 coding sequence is TGTGCCAGCAGCTCAAAAGGGACAGGAGGTCGGAATGAGCAGTTCTTC. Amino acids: CASSSKGTGGRNEQFF.

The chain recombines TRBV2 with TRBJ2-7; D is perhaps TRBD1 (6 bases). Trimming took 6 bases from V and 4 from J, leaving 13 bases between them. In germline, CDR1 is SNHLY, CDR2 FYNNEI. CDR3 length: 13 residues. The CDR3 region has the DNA TGTGCCAGCAGCCAGAGGGGGATTTACGAGCAGTACTTC. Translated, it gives CASSQRGIYEQYF.

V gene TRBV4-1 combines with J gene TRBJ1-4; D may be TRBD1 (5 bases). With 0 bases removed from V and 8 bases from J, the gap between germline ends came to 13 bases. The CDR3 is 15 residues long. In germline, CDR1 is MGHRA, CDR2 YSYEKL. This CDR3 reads CASSQEVRVGEKLFF. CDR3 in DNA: TGCGCCAGCAGCCAAGAAGTCAGGGTGGGGGAAAAACTGTTTTTT.

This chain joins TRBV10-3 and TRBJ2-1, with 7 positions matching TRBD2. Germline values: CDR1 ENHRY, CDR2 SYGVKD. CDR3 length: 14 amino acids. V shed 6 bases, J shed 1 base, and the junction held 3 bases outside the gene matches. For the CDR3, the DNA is TGTGCCATCAGACGGGACTATTCCTACAATGAGCAGTTCTTC. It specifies CAIRRDYSYNEQFF.

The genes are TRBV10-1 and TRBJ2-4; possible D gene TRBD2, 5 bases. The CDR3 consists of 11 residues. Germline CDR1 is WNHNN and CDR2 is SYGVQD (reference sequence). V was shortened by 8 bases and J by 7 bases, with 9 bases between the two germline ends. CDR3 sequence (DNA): TGCGCCAGCCGGGGTGAGAACATTCAGTACTTC. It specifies CASRGENIQYF.

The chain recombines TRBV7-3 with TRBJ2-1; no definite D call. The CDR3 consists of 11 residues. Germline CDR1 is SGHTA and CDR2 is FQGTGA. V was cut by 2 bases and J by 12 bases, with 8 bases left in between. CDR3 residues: CASSLGVGQFF. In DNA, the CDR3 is TGTGCCAGCAGCTTAGGAGTGGGGCAGTTCTTC.

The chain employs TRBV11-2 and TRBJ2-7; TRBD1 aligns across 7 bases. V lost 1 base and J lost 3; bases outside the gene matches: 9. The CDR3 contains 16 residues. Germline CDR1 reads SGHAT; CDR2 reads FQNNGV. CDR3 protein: CASSLAAGTASYEQYF. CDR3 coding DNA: TGTGCCAGCAGCTTAGCCGCCGGGACAGCAAGCTACGAGCAGTACTTC.